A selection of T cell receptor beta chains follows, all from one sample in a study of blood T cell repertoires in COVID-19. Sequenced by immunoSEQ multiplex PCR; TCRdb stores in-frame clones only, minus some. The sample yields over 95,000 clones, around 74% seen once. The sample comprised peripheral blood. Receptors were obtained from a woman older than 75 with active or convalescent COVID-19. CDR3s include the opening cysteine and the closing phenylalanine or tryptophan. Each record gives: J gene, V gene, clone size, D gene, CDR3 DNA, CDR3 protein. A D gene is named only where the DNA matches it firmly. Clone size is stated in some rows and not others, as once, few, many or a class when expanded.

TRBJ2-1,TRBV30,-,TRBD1,TGTGCCTGGGGGAAGAAGGGACAGTTCTACAATGAGCAGTTCTTC,CAWGKKGQFYNEQFF
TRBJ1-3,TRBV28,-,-,TGTGCCAGCATCTCTTACGGGGGGCGGTCTGGAAACACCATATATTTT,CASISYGGRSGNTIYF
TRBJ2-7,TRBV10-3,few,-,TGTGCCATCAGTGAGGCGGGCAGCTCCTACGAGCAGTACTTC,CAISEAGSSYEQYF
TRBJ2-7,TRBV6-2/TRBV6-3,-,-,TGTGCCAGCAGTTCTGGCGGTTGGGAGCAGTACTTC,CASSSGGWEQYF
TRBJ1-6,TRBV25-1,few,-,TGTGCCAGCAGTGATCTGGGGGGAGGGGGTAATTCACCCCTCCACTTT,CASSDLGGGGNSPLHF
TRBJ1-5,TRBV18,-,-,TGTGCCAGCTCACAAGCGGGGACGGGGAATCAGCCCCAGCATTTT,CASSQAGTGNQPQHF
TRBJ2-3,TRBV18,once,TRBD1,TGTGCCAGCTCACAGACAGGGTCCCGCACAGATACGCAGTATTTT,CASSQTGSRTDTQYF
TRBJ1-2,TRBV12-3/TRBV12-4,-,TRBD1,TGTGCCAGCAAGACAGGGTTATATGGCTACACCTTC,CASKTGLYGYTF
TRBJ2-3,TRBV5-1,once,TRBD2,TGCGCCAGCAGCTTGTTTAGCGGGAGCAGCACAGATACGCAGTATTTT,CASSLFSGSSTDTQYF
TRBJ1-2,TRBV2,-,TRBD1,TGTGCCAGCAGTGAAGAGGACAGGGGGCTCTATGGCTACACCTTC,CASSEEDRGLYGYTF
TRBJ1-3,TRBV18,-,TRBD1,TGTGCCAGCTCACCACCAGTCAGGGGGCATGGAAACACCATATATTTT,CASSPPVRGHGNTIYF
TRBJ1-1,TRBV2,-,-,TGTGCCCGACTCGCTTCGGTGAACACTGAAGCTTTCTTT,CARLASVNTEAFF
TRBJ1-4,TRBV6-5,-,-,TGTGCCAGCAGTTACGCTGGGGCTGCAACTAATGAAAAACTGTTTTTT,CASSYAGAATNEKLFF
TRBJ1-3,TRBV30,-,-,TGTGCCTGGAGTGTAGGGAGCGTTAGATCTGGAAACACCATATATTTT,CAWSVGSVRSGNTIYF
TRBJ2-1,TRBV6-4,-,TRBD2,TGTGCCAGCAGTGACCCCCCGACTAGCGGGAGGTTTAATGAGCAGTTCTTC,CASSDPPTSGRFNEQFF
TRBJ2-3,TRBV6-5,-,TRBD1,TGTGCCAGCAGGGCGGGGACAGGTGCGACAGATACGCAGTATTTT,CASRAGTGATDTQYF
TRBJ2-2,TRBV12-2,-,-,TGTGCAAGTCGCTTAGCGGGGTCGAAGATATTTCCGGGACTCCGCCCCGCGAACACCGGGGAGCTGTTTTTT,CASRLAGSKIFPGLRPANTGELFF
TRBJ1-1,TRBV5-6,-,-,TGTGCCAGCACCAAAGGACAGCCGAACACTGAAGCTTTCTTT,CASTKGQPNTEAFF
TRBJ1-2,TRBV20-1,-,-,TGCAGTGCCGGGAGTAACTATGGCTACACCTTC,CSAGSNYGYTF
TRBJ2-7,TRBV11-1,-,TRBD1,TGTGCCAGCAGCTTAGGACAGGGGGCCTACGAGCAGTACTTC,CASSLGQGAYEQYF
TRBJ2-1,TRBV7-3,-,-,TGTGCCAGCACCGAAACGGGAGAGCAGTTCTTC,CASTETGEQFF
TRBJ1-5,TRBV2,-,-,TGTGCCAGCAGTGAAGCGCTTCAAGGGGGACAGCCCCAGCATTTT,CASSEALQGGQPQHF
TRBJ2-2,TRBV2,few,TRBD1,TGTGCCAGCAGACAGGGGGCAGGCACCGGGGAGCTGTTTTTT,CASRQGAGTGELFF
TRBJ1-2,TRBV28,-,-,TGTGCCAGCACCAACGCAGGGAGGGGAGGCTACACCTTC,CASTNAGRGGYTF
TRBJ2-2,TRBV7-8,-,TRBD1,TGTGCCAGCAGCTCCGGACAGGGGGACACCGGGGAGCTGTTTTTT,CASSSGQGDTGELFF
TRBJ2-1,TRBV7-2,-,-,TGTGCCAGCAGCCTGACTGGTAGCTCCTACAATGAGCAGTTCTTC,CASSLTGSSYNEQFF
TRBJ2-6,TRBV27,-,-,TGTGCCAGCAGTTTAATTATTCCTGGGGCCAACGTCCTGACTTTC,CASSLIIPGANVLTF
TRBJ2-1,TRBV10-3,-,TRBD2,TGTGCCATCAGTGAGCCGGGGACTAGCGGCTACAATGAGCAGTTCTTC,CAISEPGTSGYNEQFF
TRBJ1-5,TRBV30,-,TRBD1,TGTGCCTGGACTTTTTGGGACAGGGGGGTTCAGCCCCAGCATTTT,CAWTFWDRGVQPQHF
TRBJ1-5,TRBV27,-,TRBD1,TGTGCCAGCAGTGCCCGGACAGGGACTGCTTCATATAGCAATCAGCCCCAGCATTTT,CASSARTGTASYSNQPQHF
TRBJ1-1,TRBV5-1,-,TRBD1,TGCGCCAGCAGCTCGCGGACAGGGGACACTGAAGCTTTCTTT,CASSSRTGDTEAFF
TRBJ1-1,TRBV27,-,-,TGTGCCAGCACCCCCCTGGGGGGTCGCCCTGAAGCTTTCTTT,CASTPLGGRPEAFF
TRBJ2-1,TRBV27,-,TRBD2,TGTGCCAGCAGTTTGGCCCCGGGACTAGCGGGAGTTGATGAGCAGTTCTTC,CASSLAPGLAGVDEQFF
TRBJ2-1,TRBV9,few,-,TGTGCCAGCAGCCCCCGCCAGGGCGGTTGGGCGGCACCCTCCTACAATGAGCAGTTCTTC,CASSPRQGGWAAPSYNEQFF
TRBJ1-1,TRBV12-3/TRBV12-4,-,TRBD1,TGTGCCAGCAGCCGGGACAGCTCTCAAGCTTTCTTT,CASSRDSSQAFF
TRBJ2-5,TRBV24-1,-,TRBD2,TGTGCCACCAGTGATTTGTTGGCGGGGGGTGAGACCCAGTACTTC,CATSDLLAGGETQYF
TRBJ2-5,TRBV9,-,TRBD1,TGTGCCAGCAGCTCCCCCATCCAGGGGGCCGGCAGGGAGACCCAGTACTTC,CASSSPIQGAGRETQYF